Following are 21 T cell receptor beta chains from one sample sequenced in a study of identical twins. One entry per CDR3 protein results from TCRdb running MiXCR on the 5' RACE reads. The data show 700,000 or so distinct CDR3 sequences, 8.6% seen once. This sample was also put to use in a study of yellow fever vaccine responses in identical twins.

The sample comprised PBMCs. Source of these receptors: a woman aged 18 to 35 in good health.

This clonotype has ten or more counts. V gene TRBV12-3 or TRBV12-4 combines with J gene TRBJ2-5; TRBD2 matches at 9 bases. The CDR3 sequence is 14 residues long. The ends lost 5 bases at V and 6 bases at J; junction bases unmatched: 7. The CDR3 DNA reads as TGTGCCAGCAGTGGAGGGACTAGCATCCAGACCCAGTACTTC. Translated, it gives CASSGGTSIQTQYF.

The chain is built from TRBV4-3 and TRBJ2-7, with unresolved D. Germline V gene lookup returns CDR1 LGHNA and CDR2 YSLEER. This CDR3 has 13 amino acids. The V and J ends lost 0 bases and 2 bases respectively, with 5 bases between them. The CDR3 DNA reads as TGCGCCAGCAGCCAAGATATGGCCTACGAGCAGTACTTC. It is translated as CASSQDMAYEQYF.

The chain is built from TRBV19 and TRBJ2-2; D might be TRBD1 (5 bases). This CDR3 has 16 amino acids. Trimming stripped 6 bases from V and 5 bases from J, with 19 bases between. CDR1 LNHDA and CDR2 SQIVND come from the germline V gene (reference sequence). The CDR3 DNA sequence: TGTGCCAGTAGACTCCCTCCAGGGTCTCGGACCGGGGAGCTGTTTTTT. Translated: CASRLPPGSRTGELFF.

This clonotype appeared a few times. The V and J genes are TRBV21-1 and TRBJ2-7; the D call in the table, TRBD1, was not verified against the DNA. TRBV21-1 is a listed pseudogene. The CDR3 spans 13 residues. The CDR3: CASSKIGGYEQYF. The CDR3 DNA sequence: TGTGCCAGCAGCAAAATAGGGGGTTATGAGCAGTACTTC.

This clonotype was seen more than once but under ten times. The genes are TRBV29-1 and TRBJ1-5; D is uncertain. The CDR3 contains 12 residues. The V gene's germline CDR1 is SQVTM and CDR2 ANQGSEA. Trimming stripped 4 bases from V and 2 bases from J, with 6 bases between. This CDR3 is CSVVWGNQPQHF. The CDR3 DNA is TGCAGCGTTGTGTGGGGCAATCAGCCCCAGCATTTT.

This clonotype was counted many times. V usage is TRBV29-1 and J usage is TRBJ1-1; tentatively, D is TRBD1 (6 bases). Germline V gene sequence: CDR1 SQVTM, CDR2 ANQGSEA. Trimming removed 4 bases from V and 2 bases from J, with 14 bases in between. This CDR3 region has 14 residues. As DNA, the CDR3 is TGCAGCGTTGGTCGGCAGGGGCCCAACACTGAAGCTTTCTTT. It codes for CSVGRQGPNTEAFF.

This clonotype has a count of ten or more. This chain joins TRBV14 and TRBJ2-7; 11 bases are shared with TRBD1. This CDR3 is built from 15 residues. Germline loops: CDR1 SGHDN, CDR2 FVKESK. The J segment lost 4 bases and the V segment lost 5 bases, leaving 7 bases of the junction unmatched. In DNA, the CDR3 is TGTGCCAGCAGCAACCCGGGACAGGGGGTATACGAGCAGTACTTC. It translates to CASSNPGQGVYEQYF.

This clonotype was seen many times. V and J are TRBV20-1 and TRBJ1-5; 8 bases align to TRBD1. The CDR3 sequence is 15 residues long. Germline CDR1 is DFQATT and CDR2 is SNEGSKA (reference sequence). The trim removed 5 bases at V and 4 bases at J, leaving 10 bases unmatched. The CDR3 nucleotides read TGCAGTGCTCACGATTCACGGGACAGGAATCAGCCCCAGCATTTT. It yields the protein CSAHDSRDRNQPQHF.

This clonotype was seen a handful of times. This chain connects TRBV27 to TRBJ2-1, with TRBD2 matching over 15 bases. The CDR3 is 15 amino acids. Germline V lookup: CDR1 MNHEY, CDR2 SMNVEV (reference sequence). V lost 4 bases to trimming and J lost 10 bases; unmatched junction nucleotides: 5. The CDR3 DNA is TGTGCCAGCAGTTCCGGACTAGCGGGGGGGCTAGAGCAGTTCTTC. Amino acids: CASSSGLAGGLEQFF.

V and J are TRBV6-2 or TRBV6-3 and TRBJ2-1, with unresolved D. The CDR3 runs to 12 residues. Trimming cost V 7 bases and J 8 bases, with 12 bases left between them. Germline V gives CDR1 MNHEY, CDR2 SVGEGT. The CDR3 DNA reads TGTGCCAGCATTGGGCCCCCCCATGAGCAGTTCTTC. This encodes CASIGPPHEQFF.

This clonotype was detected only a few times. The chain recombines TRBV20-1 with TRBJ2-7; 9 nucleotides line up with TRBD1. V shed 7 bases and J 1 base; nucleotides not matched to a gene: 11. Germline assignment: CDR1 DFQATT and CDR2 SNEGSKA (reference sequence). The CDR3 sequence is 15 residues long. The CDR3 loop is CSVHYRGLTSYEQYF. In DNA, the CDR3 is TGCAGTGTTCATTACAGGGGGCTTACTTCCTACGAGCAGTACTTC.

This rearrangement joins TRBV28 to TRBJ2-7; no clear D gene. The V and J ends lost 5 bases and 2 bases respectively, with 25 bases between them. CDR3 length: 18 amino acids. Germline V lookup: CDR1 MDHEN, CDR2 SYDVKM. The CDR3: CASSLLGLGPSLPYEQYF. The CDR3 DNA is TGTGCCAGCAGTCTACTTGGGCTCGGACCCAGCTTACCCTACGAGCAGTACTTC.

The chain combines TRBV12-3 or TRBV12-4 with TRBJ2-4; a weak D match, TRBD1 (5 bases). V lost 5 bases, J lost 0 bases, and 17 bases lay in between. This CDR3 comprises 17 residues. CDR3 sequence (DNA): TGTGCCAGCAGTAGGCTGACAGACCATCTAGCCAAAAACATTCAGTACTTC. Translating it yields CASSRLTDHLAKNIQYF.

This clonotype was detected a few times. This rearrangement joins TRBV24-1 to TRBJ2-5, with 11 bases lining up with TRBD2. The CDR3 runs 17 residues. With V trimmed by 6 bases and J by 4 bases, 12 bases remained unmatched. The germline CDR1 and CDR2 sequences are KGHDR and SFDVKD. Here the CDR3 reads CATSPGLSGRASETQYF. DNA of the CDR3: TGTGCCACCAGTCCAGGGCTTAGCGGGAGGGCCTCAGAGACCCAGTACTTC.

V usage is TRBV11-3 and J usage is TRBJ2-2; maybe TRBD1 (5 bases). This CDR3 is 15 amino acids long. Germline V gene lookup returns CDR1 SGHNT and CDR2 YENEEA. The ends were cut back, 4 bases at V and 2 bases at J, with 11 bases in the middle. The CDR3 bases are TGTGCCAGCAGCTACAAGGGGTCTAACACCGGGGAGCTGTTTTTT. It encodes CASSYKGSNTGELFF.

In this sample, this clonotype turned up once. This may be a read error, as it is one base from a much larger clone. This sequence joins TRBV12-3 or TRBV12-4 and TRBJ2-1; no clear D. Trimming took off 4 bases at V and 9 bases at J, with 13 bases between the two ends. CDR3 size: 13 residues. The CDR3 nucleotides read TGTGCCAGCAGTTGCCTCGGGTTGAGTGAGCAGTTCTTC. It specifies CASSCLGLSEQFF.

The sample holds many counts of this clonotype. V is TRBV4-3 and J is TRBJ2-6, with D unclear. Germline values: CDR1 LGHNA, CDR2 YSLEER. Trimming pared 0 bases from V and 2 bases from J, leaving 8 bases between. The CDR3 is 16 amino acids. The CDR3 DNA follows: TGCGCCAGCAGCCAAGATCCCGACACTGGGGCCAACGTCCTGACTTTC. Protein sequence: CASSQDPDTGANVLTF.

The chain uses TRBV5-6 and TRBJ2-7, with D possibly TRBD1 on 7 matching bases. The CDR3 totals 13 residues. V was pared by 10 bases and J by 3 bases, with 17 bases between. Germline V gene data show CDR1 as SGHDT and CDR2 as YYEEEE. Here the CDR3 reads CASRMQGGYEQYF. CDR3 nucleotides: TGTGCCTCAAGAATGCAGGGGGGCTACGAGCAGTACTTC.

This clonotype showed up many times. The chain links TRBV15 to TRBJ2-2; D uncertain. V was cut by 0 bases and J by 6 bases, with 8 bases left in between. CDR1 is LNHNV and CDR2 is YYDKDF in the germline V gene (reference sequence). The CDR3 is 14 amino acids. The CDR3 protein is CATSRDPLAGELFF. CDR3 in DNA: TGTGCCACCAGCAGAGATCCCTTAGCCGGGGAGCTGTTTTTT.

The chain combines TRBV30 with TRBJ2-7; the D gene is possibly TRBD2 (6 bases). This CDR3 has 13 amino acids. Germline values: CDR1 GTSNPN, CDR2 SVGIG (reference sequence). V was clipped by 1 base and J by 1 base, with 8 bases between them. The CDR3 DNA follows: TGTGCCTGGAGTGCTGGGACTTCCTACGAGCAGTACTTC. Protein product: CAWSAGTSYEQYF.

This clonotype was observed a handful of times. The rearrangement joins TRBV6-5 to TRBJ2-7; 8 bases are shared with TRBD1. Germline loops: CDR1 MNHEY, CDR2 SVGAGI. The junction had 15 bases not matched to a gene; V was cut back by 0 bases and J by 5 bases. This CDR3 region has 18 residues. The CDR3 nucleotides are TGTGCCAGCAGTTACTCCGACCACGGGGACAGGTCTAATCACGAGCAGTACTTC. This sequence encodes CASSYSDHGDRSNHEQYF.